Listed below are T cell receptor beta chains from one sample, sequenced in a study of blood T cell repertoires in COVID-19. The data were produced by immunoSEQ multiplex PCR, yet TCRdb's version contains in-frame clones alone and is incomplete. The top ten hold 2% to 2.5% of the sample, which has about 280,000 clones, approximately 88% seen once. The specimen was peripheral blood. The receptors here all came from a man between 45 and 60 years old with acute or convalescent COVID-19. Both conserved end residues are part of each CDR3. D genes are given only for firm matches. A clone size is listed for some rows: how often the clone was seen (once, few, many), or a class if it is expanded.

j_call v_call clone_size d_call cdr3_aa cdr3_nt
TRBJ2-3 TRBV7-3 - TRBD1 CATSPGTGSDTQYF TGTGCCACGTCCCCCGGGACAGGGTCGGATACGCAGTATTTT
TRBJ2-7 TRBV7-9 - TRBD1 CASSPKDRSSYEQYF TGTGCCAGCAGTCCTAAGGACAGGAGCTCCTACGAGCAGTACTTC
TRBJ1-1 TRBV6-6 - - CASSRNSGTGNTEAFF TGTGCCAGCAGCCGCAATAGCGGGACTGGGAACACTGAAGCTTTCTTT
TRBJ2-2 TRBV10-2 few - CASMETRQTGELFF TGCGCCAGCATGGAGACTAGACAAACCGGGGAGCTGTTTTTT
TRBJ1-6 TRBV21-1 - - CASTQTGSNSPLHF TGTGCCAGCACCCAGACAGGGAGTAATTCACCCCTCCACTTT
TRBJ2-2 TRBV15 - - CATSRGGSANTGELFF TGTGCCACCAGCAGAGGTGGCAGCGCGAACACCGGGGAGCTGTTTTTT
TRBJ1-2 TRBV11-2 - TRBD1 CASSSRQVDRGLNYGYTF TGTGCCAGCAGCTCGCGACAGGTTGATAGGGGGCTCAACTATGGCTACACCTTC
TRBJ2-7 TRBV7-2 once - CASSLGAGKTYEQYF TGTGCCAGCAGCTTAGGAGCCGGGAAAACCTACGAGCAGTACTTC
TRBJ1-6 TRBV9 once - CASSSLGGESPLHF TGTGCCAGCAGCTCCCTGGGGGGGGAATCACCCCTCCACTTT
TRBJ2-2 TRBV30 - - CAWSVGVRRELFF TGTGCCTGGAGTGTCGGGGTGAGGAGGGAGCTGTTTTTT
TRBJ2-7 TRBV7-9 - TRBD2 CASNRGGRGYEQYF TGTGCCAGCAACCGCGGGGGACGGGGCTACGAGCAGTACTTC
TRBJ1-2 TRBV19 - TRBD1 CASGQGAHGYTF TGTGCCAGTGGACAGGGGGCGCATGGCTACACCTTC
TRBJ2-7 TRBV9 - TRBD1 CASSPLPGQGSYEQYF TGTGCCAGCAGCCCCCTCCCGGGACAGGGCTCCTACGAGCAGTACTTC
TRBJ2-7 TRBV30 - TRBD2 CAWSLAGGTREQYF TGTGCCTGGAGTCTCGCGGGGGGCACTAGGGAGCAGTACTTC
TRBJ1-5 TRBV19 once TRBD1 CASSIGRGGAGVSQPQHF TGTGCCAGTAGTATAGGTCGAGGGGGCGCGGGTGTATCTCAGCCCCAGCATTTT
TRBJ1-1 TRBV7-9 - - CASSLDGGTTEAFF TGTGCCAGCAGCTTAGATGGGGGGACTACAGAAGCTTTCTTT
TRBJ1-1 TRBV5-4 - - CASSSKDTSRGAFF TGTGCCAGCAGCTCCAAGGACACATCGCGGGGGGCTTTCTTT
TRBJ2-7 TRBV4-1 - TRBD1 CASSSDRGPYEQYF TGCGCCAGCAGCTCCGACAGGGGGCCGTACGAGCAGTACTTC
TRBJ1-5 TRBV27 - - CASSSLLNSVRQPQHF TGTGCCAGCAGTTCGCTCCTAAACAGTGTCCGTCAGCCCCAGCATTTT
TRBJ2-7 TRBV10-1 once TRBD1 CASSPQRTGRKFDEQYF TGCGCCAGCAGTCCCCAACGGACAGGCAGGAAGTTCGACGAGCAGTACTTC
TRBJ2-2 TRBV19 - TRBD1 CASSDSFRDRVTGELFF TGTGCCAGTAGTGACTCCTTCCGGGACAGGGTTACCGGGGAGCTGTTTTTT
TRBJ2-7 TRBV5-4 - - CASSLVAPSPEQYF TGTGCCAGCAGCTTGGTAGCCCCGTCTCCGGAGCAGTACTTC
TRBJ1-5 TRBV30 - - CAWAAGPGQPQHF TGTGCCTGGGCCGCAGGGCCGGGTCAGCCCCAGCATTTT
TRBJ1-1 TRBV3-1/TRBV3-2 - - CASSLSAADTEAFF TGTGCCAGCAGCCTCTCCGCAGCGGACACTGAAGCTTTCTTT
TRBJ2-7 TRBV6-5 - - CASSSRDTISYEQYF TGTGCCAGCAGTTCCCGGGACACCATCTCCTACGAGCAGTACTTC
TRBJ1-2 TRBV19 - - CASSIGAEYGYTF TGTGCCAGTAGTATTGGGGCGGAGTATGGCTACACCTTC
TRBJ1-2 TRBV2 - - CASRSDLSGGYTF TGTGCCAGCAGAAGTGACTTAAGTGGAGGCTACACCTTC
TRBJ2-7 TRBV6-5 - - CASSYSSLTYEQYF TGTGCCAGCAGTTACTCGAGCTTAACGTACGAGCAGTACTTC
TRBJ1-1 TRBV7-6 once - CASSSTGQGQMNTEAFF TGTGCCAGCAGCTCCACCGGGCAGGGACAAATGAACACTGAAGCTTTCTTT
TRBJ1-2 TRBV7-9 - TRBD1 CASSFGGRTGLLYGYTF TGTGCCAGCAGCTTTGGCGGCCGGACAGGCTTGTTATATGGCTACACCTTC
TRBJ1-2 TRBV18 once TRBD1 CASSRTGTGDYGYTF TGTGCCAGCTCACGCACCGGGACAGGGGACTATGGCTACACCTTC
TRBJ1-2 TRBV5-8 - TRBD1 CASSLEPGQGYGYTF TGTGCCAGCAGCTTGGAGCCGGGACAGGGATATGGCTACACCTTC
TRBJ2-7 TRBV5-1 - - CASSLRSGDSLSYEQYF TGCGCCAGCAGCTTAAGATCGGGGGACAGCCTCTCCTACGAGCAGTACTTC
TRBJ2-5 TRBV7-9 - TRBD1 CASRLDRGRLIPSTQYF TGTGCCAGCAGACTTGACAGGGGAAGACTAATCCCCAGTACCCAGTACTTC
TRBJ2-5 TRBV2 - TRBD1 CASSIGTGGRETQYF TGTGCCAGCAGTATAGGGACAGGGGGCCGAGAGACCCAGTACTTC
TRBJ1-6 TRBV5-1 - - CASSLAGTRDNSPLHF TGCGCCAGCAGCCTTGCGGGGACCAGAGATAATTCACCCCTCCACTTT
TRBJ2-3 TRBV30 - TRBD2 CAWTLRWGTSAEDTQYF TGTGCCTGGACCCTACGATGGGGGACTAGCGCGGAAGATACGCAGTATTTT
TRBJ2-3 TRBV3-1/TRBV3-2 - TRBD2 CASSPAAGLAGIDTQYF TGTGCCAGCAGCCCCGCCGCGGGGCTAGCGGGGATCGATACGCAGTATTTT
TRBJ1-6 TRBV5-1 - - CASSLRGLLPNSPLHF TGCGCCAGCAGCTTGCGCGGACTGTTACCTAATTCACCCCTCCACTTT
TRBJ1-5 TRBV2 - TRBD1 CASSGDQGARQPQHF TGTGCCAGCAGCGGAGACCAGGGGGCTAGACAGCCCCAGCATTTT
TRBJ2-7 TRBV9 - TRBD1 CASSVDRGRNEQYF TGTGCCAGCAGCGTCGACAGGGGGCGGAACGAGCAGTACTTC
TRBJ2-1 TRBV12-3/TRBV12-4 - - CASSKKPGNEFF TGTGCCAGCAGTAAAAAGCCAGGGAACGAGTTCTTC
TRBJ2-5 TRBV7-3 - - CASSFRREQETQYF TGTGCCAGCAGCTTTAGGAGGGAACAAGAGACCCAGTACTTC
TRBJ1-2 TRBV7-9 few - CASSFPGLIAF TGTGCCAGCAGCTTTCCGGGGTTGATCGCCTTC
TRBJ2-5 TRBV10-3 - - CAISESRETQYF TGTGCCATCAGTGAGTCGCGAGAGACCCAGTACTTC
TRBJ2-1 TRBV2 - TRBD2 CASSGLAGPHNEQFF TGTGCCAGCAGTGGACTAGCGGGACCTCACAATGAGCAGTTCTTC
TRBJ2-3 TRBV5-1 - TRBD2 CASSSGLADSTDTQYF TGCGCCAGCAGCTCCGGACTAGCGGATAGCACAGATACGCAGTATTTT